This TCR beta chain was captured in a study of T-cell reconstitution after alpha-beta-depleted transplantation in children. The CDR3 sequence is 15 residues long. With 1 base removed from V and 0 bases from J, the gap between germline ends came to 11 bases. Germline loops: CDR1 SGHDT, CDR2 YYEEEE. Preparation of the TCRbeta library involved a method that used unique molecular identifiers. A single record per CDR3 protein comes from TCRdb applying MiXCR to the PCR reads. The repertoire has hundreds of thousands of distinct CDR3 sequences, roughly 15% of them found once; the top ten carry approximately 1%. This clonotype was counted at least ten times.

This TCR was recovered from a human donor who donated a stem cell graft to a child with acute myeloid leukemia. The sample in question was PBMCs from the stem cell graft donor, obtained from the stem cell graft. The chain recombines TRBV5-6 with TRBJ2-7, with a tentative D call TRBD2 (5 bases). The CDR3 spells CASSLLRDPSYEQYV. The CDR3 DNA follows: TGTGCCAGCAGCTTGCTGAGGGATCCCTCCTACGAGCAGTACGTC.